One and the same sample provided the 30 T cell receptor beta chains below, sequenced in a study of Graves' ophthalmopathy and Graves' hyperthyroidism. The sequenced template was RNA, covering the TCR beta CDR3 region. RT-PCR was first run with HTBI primers, then multiplex PCR in a second round. TCRdb used MiXCR to reprocess the multiplex PCR reads, holding one entry per CDR3 protein. The sample holds roughly 500,000 distinct CDR3 sequences, approximately 15% seen once. Sequenced sample: blood. Receptors were obtained from a woman aged 30 to 39 with Graves' ophthalmopathy.

This clonotype was counted at least ten times. V usage is TRBV4-1 and J usage is TRBJ1-3; 7 nucleotides agree with TRBD1. The trim removed 4 bases at V and 0 bases at J, leaving 9 bases unmatched. This CDR3 contains 17 residues. Germline V CDR1 and CDR2: MGHRA, YSYEKL. The CDR3 DNA reads TGCGCCAGCAGCCGCCGCCCGGGACAGAGCTCTGGAAACACCATATATTTT. Amino acids: CASSRRPGQSSGNTIYF.

This clonotype appeared many times. This chain links TRBV20-1 with TRBJ2-5; 9 bases line up with TRBD1. Germline trimming cut 6 bases from V and 5 bases from J; bases unmatched to any gene: 7. The CDR3 runs to 13 residues. Germline-derived CDR1 and CDR2 are DFQATT and SNEGSKA (reference sequence). Here the CDR3 reads CSAQDRGRETQYF. CDR3 DNA sequence: TGCAGTGCCCAGGACAGGGGTAGGGAGACCCAGTACTTC.

This clonotype was found many times. The rearrangement links TRBV5-1 to TRBJ2-7; no firm D call. Trimming left V 0 bases short and J 5 bases short, with 12 bases between. Per the germline V gene, CDR1 is SGHRS and CDR2 is YFSETQ. There are 14 residues in the CDR3. The CDR3, as DNA: TGCGCCAGCAGCTTGGGGTGGACGGCGAACGAGCAGTACTTC. It yields the protein CASSLGWTANEQYF.

This clonotype was counted only a few times. V and J are TRBV30 and TRBJ2-2; 10 bases are shared with TRBD2. Trimming took 7 bases from V and 4 from J; bases not matched to a gene: 6. The germline gives CDR1 GTSNPN, CDR2 SVGIG (reference sequence). This CDR3 is built from 14 residues. CDR3 region: CALNSGRITGELFF. CDR3 DNA: TGTGCCTTAAATAGCGGGAGGATCACCGGGGAGCTGTTTTTT.

This clonotype was seen ten or more times. The chain uses TRBV10-2 and TRBJ2-6, with D hard to call. Germline CDR1 is WSHSY and CDR2 is SAAADI. The CDR3 has 14 amino acids. V was shortened by 0 bases and J by 4 bases, with 4 bases between the two germline ends. The CDR3 region is CASSESGGANVLTF. In nucleotides, the CDR3 is TGCGCCAGCAGTGAGTCAGGAGGGGCCAACGTCCTGACTTTC.

This clonotype was seen ten or more times. The rearrangement joins TRBV6-1 to TRBJ1-1, with 8 bases identical to TRBD1. Germline loops: CDR1 MNHNS, CDR2 SASEGT. The CDR3 spans 16 residues. V shed 3 bases and J 6 bases; nucleotides not matched to a gene: 12. CDR3 in DNA: TGTGCCAGCAGTGATAGATCAGGGGGCGCGGGCGCTGAAGCTTTCTTT. It yields the protein CASSDRSGGAGAEAFF.

To note about this clonotype: Just one base apart from a much larger clone, this may be a read error. CDR3 coding DNA: TGTGCCAGCGCGTTGCGGAGCGCGTCTGAAGCTTTCTTT. Amino acids: CASALRSASEAFF. The chain couples TRBV12-3 or TRBV12-4 to TRBJ1-1, with D uncertain. This CDR3 has 13 residues. The V end was cut by 8 bases, the J end by 6 bases, with 16 bases between.

This clonotype was recorded many times. The chain uses TRBV28 and TRBJ2-5; weak D call: TRBD1 (5 bases). Trimming shortened V by 8 bases and J by 1 base, and 8 bases separated the two germline ends. The CDR3 has 12 residues. Germline CDR1 MDHEN, CDR2 SYDVKM. CDR3 DNA: TGTGCCAGCCGACAGAGCCAAGAGACCCAGTACTTC. Encoded protein: CASRQSQETQYF.

The chain carries TRBV18 and TRBJ2-5; weak D call: TRBD2 (6 bases). The CDR3 is made up of 14 amino acids. Germline V CDR1 and CDR2: KGHSH, LQKENI. V was clipped by 4 bases and J by 5 bases, with 14 bases between them. The CDR3 DNA reads as TGTGCCAGCTCACTTAACTCGGGGGTTGAGACCCAGTACTTC. The encoded protein is CASSLNSGVETQYF.

This clonotype was seen at least ten times. The chain couples TRBV24-1 to TRBJ2-2; 7 nucleotides align to TRBD1. The CDR3 consists of 15 residues. CDR1 and CDR2 (germline): KGHDR, SFDVKD. Losses at the gene ends were 3 bases for V and 4 bases for J; bases not matched to a gene: 4. The CDR3 region has the DNA TGTGCCACCAGTGATCCACAGGGGCCCACCGGGGAGCTGTTTTTT. It codes for CATSDPQGPTGELFF.

This clonotype was recorded at least ten times. The chain links TRBV6-5 to TRBJ2-5, with D perhaps matching TRBD2 (5 bases). Trimming removed 8 bases at V and 5 bases at J, with 15 bases between. In germline, CDR1 is MNHEY, CDR2 SVGAGI. The CDR3 has 13 amino acids. The CDR3 bases are TGTGCCAGCGAATTGCTGGGAGTTGAGACCCAGTACTTC. Its translation is CASELLGVETQYF.

This chain connects TRBV4-1 to TRBJ1-1; no clear D gene. The CDR3 has 14 amino acids. Trimming took 0 bases from V and 8 from J, leaving 13 bases between them. Germline values: CDR1 MGHRA, CDR2 YSYEKL. The CDR3 coding sequence is TGCGCCAGCAGCCAAGAGAACCGACTAAGGGAAGCTTTCTTT. Residues: CASSQENRLREAFF.

This clonotype has a count of ten or more. This sequence joins TRBV6-1 and TRBJ2-7; 11 positions match TRBD2. Unmatched junction bases numbered 9, after V lost 7 bases and J lost 4 bases. The CDR3 length is 15 residues. Germline V gene sequence: CDR1 MNHNS, CDR2 SASEGT. The CDR3 DNA sequence: TGTGCCAGCAACCCACTAGCGGGGGCCAGGTACGAGCAGTACTTC. Translated: CASNPLAGARYEQYF.

There are many counts of this clonotype. The chain joins TRBV9 to TRBJ2-5; 10 nucleotides align to TRBD2. The CDR3 consists of 16 residues. CDR1 and CDR2 (germline): SGDLS, YYNGEE. Unmatched junction bases numbered 3, after V lost 0 bases and J lost 1 base. CDR3 sequence (DNA): TGTGCCAGCAGCGTAGCTAGCGGGGGATCCCAAGAGACCCAGTACTTC. It yields the protein CASSVASGGSQETQYF.

This clonotype was detected many times. The DNA of the CDR3 is TGCAGTGCTAGTCAGGGAGGGGTCAAAAACATTCAGTACTTC. Its translation: CSASQGGVKNIQYF. The gene calls are TRBV20-1 and TRBJ2-4; TRBD2 aligns across 7 bases. The CDR3 has 14 residues. Germline CDR1 is DFQATT and CDR2 is SNEGSKA (reference sequence). The junction had 5 bases not matched to a gene; V was cut back by 3 bases and J by 3 bases.

This clonotype has ten or more counts. The V call is TRBV28, the J call TRBJ1-2; tentative D call: TRBD1 (6 bases). CDR1 is MDHEN and CDR2 is SYDVKM in the germline V gene. The CDR3 is made up of 13 amino acids. V lost 3 bases and J lost 7, with 12 bases in between. The CDR3 spells CASSFGQGSGYTF. The CDR3 region has the DNA TGTGCCAGCAGTTTCGGGCAGGGGTCTGGCTACACCTTC.

This clonotype was seen ten or more times. The chain has TRBV6-1 and TRBJ2-2, with 11 nucleotides matching TRBD2. Germline V gene data show CDR1 as MNHNS and CDR2 as SASEGT. With 6 bases clipped from V and 8 bases from J, the junction kept 2 bases outside the gene matches. This CDR3 spans 13 amino acids. The CDR3 sequence: CASRLAGVGELFF. The CDR3 DNA follows: TGTGCCAGCAGACTAGCGGGGGTGGGGGAGCTGTTTTTT.

The V gene is TRBV7-8, the J gene TRBJ1-2; 7 bases are shared with TRBD1. Losses at the gene ends were 5 bases for V and 6 bases for J; bases not matched to a gene: 6. The germline CDR1 and CDR2 sequences are SGHVS and FQNEAQ. This CDR3 comprises 13 residues. The CDR3: CASSADRAHGYTF. The CDR3 nucleotides read TGTGCCAGCAGCGCCGACAGGGCGCATGGCTACACCTTC.

This clonotype was recorded many times. The CDR3, as DNA: TGTGCCAGCAGTGGGGCCTCGGCCGGCTCAAACATTCAGTACTTC. Protein sequence: CASSGASAGSNIQYF. The chain has TRBV6-1 and TRBJ2-4; no definite D call. This CDR3 comprises 15 residues. Germline CDR1 reads MNHNS; CDR2 reads SASEGT. Trimming took 4 bases from V and 6 from J, leaving 16 bases between them.

This clonotype has a handful of counts. This sequence joins TRBV2 and TRBJ2-6; tentatively, D is TRBD2 (5 bases). The V end lost 6 bases, the J end lost 1 base, and 10 bases lay between the germline ends. Germline loops: CDR1 SNHLY, CDR2 FYNNEI. There are 15 residues in the CDR3. CDR3 sequence reads: CASREGRSGANVLTF. In nucleotides, the CDR3 is TGTGCCAGCAGAGAGGGCCGGTCTGGGGCCAACGTCCTGACTTTC.

This clonotype is a singleton in its sample. This chain joins TRBV7-2 and TRBJ1-2, with D possibly being TRBD1 (6 bases). Deletions cut 7 bases from V and 3 bases from J, with 15 bases between. Germline loops: CDR1 SGHTA, CDR2 FQGNSA. The CDR3 is 14 residues long. The CDR3 spells CASTQEGGDYGYTF. CDR3 sequence (DNA): TGTGCCAGCACCCAAGAAGGGGGGGACTATGGCTACACCTTC.

This sequence joins TRBV28 and TRBJ1-5; tentative D call: TRBD1 (5 bases). Germline V lookup: CDR1 MDHEN, CDR2 SYDVKM. This CDR3 region has 15 residues. Trimming shortened V by 6 bases and J by 7 bases, and 19 bases separated the two germline ends. The CDR3 coding sequence is TGTGCCAGCAGCCCAGGACATGGTCAAAGCCAGCCCCAGCATTTT. Encoded protein: CASSPGHGQSQPQHF.

About this clonotype: This may stem from a read error, because a much larger clone lies one nucleotide away. This chain uses TRBV20-1 with TRBJ2-2; 7 nucleotides align to TRBD2. Looked up from germline, CDR1 is DFQATT and CDR2 is SNEGSKA (reference sequence). The CDR3 contains 15 residues. The CDR3 DNA follows: TGCAGTGCTAATCTAGCGGCGGGTAACACCGGGGAGCTGTGTTTT. Translation: CSANLAAGNTGELCF.

As regards this clonotype: One base away lies a much larger clone, so this may be a sequencing read error. The V and J genes are TRBV12-5 and TRBJ1-3; the D gene is possibly TRBD1 (6 bases). Germline lookup yields CDR1 LGHNT and CDR2 FRNRAP. The CDR3 is made up of 18 amino acids. CDR3 bases: TGTGCTAGTGGTCCTTTACTCAAACAGGGAGGCTCTGGAAACACCGTATATTTT. Translation gives CASGPLLKQGGSGNTVYF.

This clonotype was recorded once. The J gene is TRBJ2-7, the V gene TRBV12-3 or TRBV12-4; 7 positions match TRBD1. The trim removed 7 bases at V and 4 bases at J, leaving 10 bases unmatched. The CDR3 extends over 14 amino acids. The CDR3 DNA follows: TGTGCCAGCAATTTTTTAGGGGGCGAGTACGAGCAGTACTTC. This codes for CASNFLGGEYEQYF.

The chain employs TRBV6-1 and TRBJ2-5; 11 bases are a match to TRBD2. Germline CDR1 MNHNS, CDR2 SASEGT. V lost 6 bases and J lost 1; bases outside the gene matches: 7. The CDR3 has 16 residues. The CDR3 DNA is TGTGCCAGCAGCATAGGACTAGCGGGCACCCAAGAGACCCAGTACTTC. Translating gives CASSIGLAGTQETQYF.

This clonotype appeared many times. The J gene is TRBJ2-7, the V gene TRBV19, with 7 bases that match TRBD2. This CDR3 contains 14 residues. The germline CDR1 and CDR2 sequences are LNHDA and SQIVND (reference sequence). J lost 6 bases, V lost 2 bases, and 7 bases had no gene match. The CDR3 spells CASSINAGAAEQYF. The CDR3, as DNA: TGTGCCAGTAGTATAAACGCGGGAGCAGCCGAGCAGTACTTC.

There are many counts of this clonotype. The chain is built from TRBV6-2 or TRBV6-3 and TRBJ1-2, with D hard to call. Germline V gene data show CDR1 as MNHEY and CDR2 as SVGEGT. The CDR3 sequence is 14 residues long. With 4 bases removed from V and 0 bases from J, the gap between germline ends came to 9 bases. As DNA, the CDR3 is TGTGCCAGCAGTTCAAAGGGAGCTAACTATGGCTACACCTTC. Translation: CASSSKGANYGYTF.

This clonotype was picked up a small number of times. One junction end does not reproduce the germline sequence, and a read error may be involved. The J gene is TRBJ2-4, the V gene TRBV6-1, with 14 bases lining up with TRBD2. CDR1 is MNHNS and CDR2 is SASEGT in the germline V gene. The CDR3 has 16 amino acids. The CDR3 nucleotides read TGTGCCAGCAGCCTCGCCGGGACTAGCGGGAGTGACATTAAGTACTTC. Protein product: CASSLAGTSGSDIKYF.

This clonotype was seen ten or more times. This chain joins TRBV28 and TRBJ1-2, with D perhaps TRBD1 (6 bases). The germline V gene encodes CDR1 MDHEN and CDR2 SYDVKM. The CDR3 is made up of 11 amino acids. The ends were cut back, 10 bases at V and 13 bases at J, with 19 bases in the middle. This chain's CDR3 is CATAPTGYGTF. The CDR3 nucleotides are TGTGCCACCGCACCTACAGGGTATGGCACCTTC.